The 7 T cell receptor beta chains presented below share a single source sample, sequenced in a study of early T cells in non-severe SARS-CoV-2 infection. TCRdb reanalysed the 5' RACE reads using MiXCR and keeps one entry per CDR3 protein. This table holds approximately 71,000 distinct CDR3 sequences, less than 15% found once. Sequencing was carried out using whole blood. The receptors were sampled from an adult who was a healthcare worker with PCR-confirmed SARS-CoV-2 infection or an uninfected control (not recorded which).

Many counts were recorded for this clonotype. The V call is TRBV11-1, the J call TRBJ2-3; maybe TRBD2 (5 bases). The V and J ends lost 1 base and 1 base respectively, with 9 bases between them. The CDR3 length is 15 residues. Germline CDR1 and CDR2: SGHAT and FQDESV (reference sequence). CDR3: CASSLVAPGTDTQYF. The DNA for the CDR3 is TGTGCCAGCAGCTTAGTAGCGCCTGGCACAGATACGCAGTATTTT.

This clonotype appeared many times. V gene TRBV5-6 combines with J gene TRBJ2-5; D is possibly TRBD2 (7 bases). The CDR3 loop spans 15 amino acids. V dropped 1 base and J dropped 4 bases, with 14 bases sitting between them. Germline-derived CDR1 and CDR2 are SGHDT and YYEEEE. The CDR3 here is CASSLRAGGAETQYF. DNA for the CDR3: TGTGCCAGCAGCTTGCGAGCTGGGGGGGCAGAGACCCAGTACTTC.

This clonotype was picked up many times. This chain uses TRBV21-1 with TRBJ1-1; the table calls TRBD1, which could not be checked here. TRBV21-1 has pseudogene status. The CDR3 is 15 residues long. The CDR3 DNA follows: TGTGCCAGCAGCAAAGAGCCAGGGTCGAACACTGAAGCTTTCTTT. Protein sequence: CASSKEPGSNTEAFF.

In DNA, the CDR3 is TGTGCCAGCAGCTTAAAAGGAGACAGGATGAACACTGAAGCTTTCTTT. Protein product: CASSLKGDRMNTEAFF. The V and J genes are TRBV5-6 and TRBJ1-1; D may be TRBD1 (6 bases). Germline values: CDR1 SGHDT, CDR2 YYEEEE. This CDR3 is 16 amino acids long. The V gene lost 2 bases and the J gene lost 0 bases, with 14 bases spanning the gap.

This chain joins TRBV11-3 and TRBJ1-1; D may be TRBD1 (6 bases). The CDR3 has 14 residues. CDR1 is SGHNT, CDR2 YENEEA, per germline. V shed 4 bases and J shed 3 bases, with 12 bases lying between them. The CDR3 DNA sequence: TGTGCCAGCAGCTCAACAGGGTCTGACACTGAAGCTTTCTTT. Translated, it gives CASSSTGSDTEAFF.

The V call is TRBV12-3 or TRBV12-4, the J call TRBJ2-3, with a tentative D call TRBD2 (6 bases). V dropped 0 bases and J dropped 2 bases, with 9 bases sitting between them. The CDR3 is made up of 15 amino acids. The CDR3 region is CASSLASGYTDTQYF. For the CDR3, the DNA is TGTGCCAGCAGTTTAGCTAGCGGTTACACAGATACGCAGTATTTT.

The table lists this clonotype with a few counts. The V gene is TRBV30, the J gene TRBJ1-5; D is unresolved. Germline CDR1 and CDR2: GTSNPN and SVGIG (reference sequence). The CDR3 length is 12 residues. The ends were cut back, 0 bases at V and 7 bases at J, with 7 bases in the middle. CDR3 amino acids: CAWSVPPQPQHF. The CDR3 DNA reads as TGTGCCTGGAGTGTACCTCCACAGCCCCAGCATTTT.